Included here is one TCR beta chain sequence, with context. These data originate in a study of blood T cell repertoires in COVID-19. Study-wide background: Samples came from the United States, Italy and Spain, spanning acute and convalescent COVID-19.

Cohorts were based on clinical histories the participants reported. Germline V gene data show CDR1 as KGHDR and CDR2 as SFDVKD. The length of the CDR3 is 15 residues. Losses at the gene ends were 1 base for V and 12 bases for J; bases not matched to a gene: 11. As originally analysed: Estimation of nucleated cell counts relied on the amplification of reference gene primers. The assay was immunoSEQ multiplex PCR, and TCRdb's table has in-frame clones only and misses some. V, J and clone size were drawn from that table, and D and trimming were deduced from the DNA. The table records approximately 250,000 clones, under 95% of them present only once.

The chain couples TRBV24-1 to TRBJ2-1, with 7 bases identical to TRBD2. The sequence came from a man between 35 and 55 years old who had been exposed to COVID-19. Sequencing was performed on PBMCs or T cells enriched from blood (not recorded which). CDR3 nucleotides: TGTGCCACCAGTGATTTTGAGGGTCTAGCGGTAGGGCAGTTCTTC. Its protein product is CATSDFEGLAVGQFF.